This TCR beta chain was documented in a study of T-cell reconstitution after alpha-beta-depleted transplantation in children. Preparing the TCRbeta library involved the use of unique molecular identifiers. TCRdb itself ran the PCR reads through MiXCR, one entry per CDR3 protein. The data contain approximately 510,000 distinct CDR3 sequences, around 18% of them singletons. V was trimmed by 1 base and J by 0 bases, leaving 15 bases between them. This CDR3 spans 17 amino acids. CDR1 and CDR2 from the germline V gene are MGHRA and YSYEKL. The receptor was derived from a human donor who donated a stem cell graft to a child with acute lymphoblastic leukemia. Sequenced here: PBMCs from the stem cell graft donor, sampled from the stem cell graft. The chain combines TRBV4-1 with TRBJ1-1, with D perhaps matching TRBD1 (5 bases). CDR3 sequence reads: CASSQVYRQAVNTEAFF. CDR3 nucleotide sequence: TGCGCCAGCAGCCAAGTTTACAGGCAGGCCGTGAACACTGAAGCTTTCTTT.